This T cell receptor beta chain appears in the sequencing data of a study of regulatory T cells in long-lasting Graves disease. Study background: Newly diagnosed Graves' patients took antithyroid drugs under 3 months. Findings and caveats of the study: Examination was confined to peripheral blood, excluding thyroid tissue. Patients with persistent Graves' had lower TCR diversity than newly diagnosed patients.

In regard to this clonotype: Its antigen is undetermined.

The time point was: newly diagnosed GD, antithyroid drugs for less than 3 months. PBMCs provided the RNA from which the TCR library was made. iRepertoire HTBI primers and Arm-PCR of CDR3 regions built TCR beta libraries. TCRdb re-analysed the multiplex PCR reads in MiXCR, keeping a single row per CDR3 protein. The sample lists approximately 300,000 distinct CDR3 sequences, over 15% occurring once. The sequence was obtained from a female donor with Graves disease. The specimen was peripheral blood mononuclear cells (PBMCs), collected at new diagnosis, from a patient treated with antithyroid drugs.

The CDR3 DNA follows: TGTGCCATCAGCCTCAGCACCCTGAGCTATAATGAGCAGTTCTTC. Residues: CAISLSTLSYNEQFF. The rearrangement links TRBV10-3 to TRBJ2-1; no definite D call. This CDR3 spans 15 amino acids. V lost 6 bases and J lost 7, with 19 bases in between. Germline lookup yields CDR1 ENHRY and CDR2 SYGVKD.